This TCR beta chain stems from a study of blood T cells in healthy people across ages (dated by TCRdb to the mid-2010s). For the wider study: In model experiments, template switching captured about one uniquely barcoded TCR beta cDNA molecule for every two T cells. The study measured age-related changes in TCR beta repertoire diversity using deep sequencing normalized with unique cDNA molecular identifiers. The donors were divided into four age groups: young (average around 16 years), middle-aged (approximately 39), aged (about 60) and long-lived (roughly 82). Donors of different ages were randomly distributed across sequencing lanes to avoid experimental bias. Two additional independent replicas of 1 million unique cDNA reads from the same blood draw were analyzed for two donors (one aged 18 to 29 and one aged 80 or older). General conclusions and limits of the study: Because profiling used bulk unsorted PBMCs, naive and antigen-experienced compartments could not be compared conclusively. The long-lived group showed more naive CD4+ T cells, fewer expanded clones and increased TCR diversity than the aged group, suggesting age selection. There was a strong correlation between observed TCR beta diversity and the percentage of naive T cells measured by flow cytometry. Because the CMV infection status of the donors was unknown, age-related changes in expanded clonotypes may potentially have been confounded. Estimates of total diversity based on one million sequenced T cells were regarded as lower bounds and as underestimates. As age increased, observed TCR beta diversity per million T cells dropped in a roughly linear way, and a significant reduction was already evident by age about 40.

Systemically healthy Caucasian individuals from Russia, 39 in total and aged about 6 to 90 years, were included as donors. Each donor gave 8 to 10 milliliters of peripheral blood, collected into EDTA-treated Vacutainer tubes. Ficoll-Paque density-gradient centrifugation was used to isolate PBMCs, with at least 6 million per sample. Total RNA was extracted from PBMCs with Trizol reagent, with at least 6 micrograms obtained per sample. For every donor, flow cytometry on a PBMC aliquot measured the percentage of naive CD45RAhigh/CD27high T cells. Library creation used 5' RACE. TCRdb names Illumina HiSeq 2500 as the instrument used. A second PCR of roughly 7 to 11 cycles was performed with a sample-barcoded 5' primer and a J-beta primer mix. A unique molecular identifier was introduced onto each TCR beta cDNA molecule by a template-switch 5' adaptor carrying 12 random nucleotides. At least 2.5 million CDR3-containing paired-end reads were obtained from each sample. First-strand cDNA was synthesized from all RNA with the Mint cDNA synthesis kit, primed by a TRBC-specific oligonucleotide. Following uracil-DNA glycosylase treatment, a first 18-cycle PCR with universal primers M1SS and BC2_uni_R was performed on all cDNA. Per the source publication's procedure: Each sample was normalized by randomly selecting 1 million high-quality reads, each carrying a distinct molecular identifier. Reads sharing molecular identifiers were discarded rather than binned into consensus sequences. CDR3 identification, clonotype clustering and error correction used MiTCR with a Q25 quality threshold and the strictest error-elimination algorithm. Lower-bound total TCR beta diversity was estimated with a nonparametric unseen species model using Euler transformation. The public sequencing data were trimmed at Q25 with fastp and processed into clonotypes with MiXCR by TCRdb, which kept only in-frame beta chains. Each CDR3 protein appears once, grouped with its most common genes and DNA. The V and J calls follow TCRdb's processing rather than the paper's. Present in this sample are more than 800,000 distinct CDR3 sequences, around 28% of which were seen just once. The ten biggest clones cover approximately 15% of the sample.

The germline V gene provides CDR1 SGHNT and CDR2 YENEEA. The CDR3 runs 17 amino acids, cysteine and phenylalanine included. The entry retains the CDR3 DNA only, 51 bases that are in frame from base 1. V and J lose 3 bases and 0 bases, and a span of 15 bases separates them. Points on this clonotype: What this receptor recognizes is not known. Per-base quality was not reported, and no clone a single base away is much larger than it.

This receptor was taken from a woman older than 75 in good health. The specimen sequenced was blood. The chain employs TRBV11-3 and TRBJ2-1, and perhaps TRBD2 as D gene, on 6 matching bases. Read as DNA, the sequence is TGTGCCAGCAGCTTCTCTCAGCGGGTTAGCTCCTACAATGAGCAGTTCTTC. Its translation is CASSFSQRVSSYNEQFF.